This is a list of T cell receptor beta chains from one sample in a study of early T cells in non-severe SARS-CoV-2 infection. TCRdb analysed the 5' RACE reads with MiXCR anew, one entry per CDR3 protein. The data contain roughly 50,000 distinct CDR3 sequences, more than 6.5% of them seen just once; the ten biggest clones take up 5.8%. Sequencing used whole blood. These receptors were collected from an adult who was a healthcare worker with PCR-confirmed SARS-CoV-2 infection or an uninfected control (not recorded which). The CDR3 runs from the conserved cysteine through the conserved F or W. The D gene is left open where the match is weak. Clone sizes are given selectively: once, few, many, or a class where the clone is expanded.

v_call	d_call	j_call	clone_size	cdr3_nt	cdr3_aa
TRBV2	NA	TRBJ2-7	many	TGTGCCAGCAGTGCCTACGAGCAGTACTTC	CASSAYEQYF
TRBV6-6	TRBD1	TRBJ2-5	few	TGTGCCAGCACAACAGGGGGTCTGGAGACCCAGTACTTC	CASTTGGLETQYF
TRBV6-5	TRBD1	TRBJ1-1	NA	TGTGCCACCGACCCCGGACAGGGGGTTGCTTTCTTT	CATDPGQGVAFF
TRBV5-1	NA	TRBJ1-6	NA	TGCGCCAGCAGCCGGGAGGACACCAGTGATTCACCCCTCCACTTT	CASSREDTSDSPLHF
TRBV7-2	NA	TRBJ2-1	many	TGTGCCAGCAGCTTAGGTACCCACAATGAGCAGTTCTTC	CASSLGTHNEQFF
TRBV7-6	TRBD1	TRBJ1-2	many	TGTGCCAGCAGCTTAGAGGGACAGAATGGCTACACCTTC	CASSLEGQNGYTF
TRBV10-1	TRBD1	TRBJ2-7	few	TGCGCCAGCAGTGAAGGACAGGGAGAGAACTACGAGCAGTACTTC	CASSEGQGENYEQYF
TRBV27	NA	TRBJ1-2	many	TGTGCCAGCAGAACCGGGGCAGGCTATGGCTACACCTTC	CASRTGAGYGYTF
TRBV10-2	NA	TRBJ2-5	few	TGCGCCAGCAGAGCTCGCAGGGTCGGAGAGACCCAGTACTTC	CASRARRVGETQYF
TRBV7-3	NA	TRBJ2-3	NA	TGTGCCAGCAGCTTAACAGGGCAGGGGTCAGATACGCAGTATTTT	CASSLTGQGSDTQYF
TRBV7-9	NA	TRBJ1-6	many	TGTGCCAGCAGCTCGGACAGAATTTCACCCCTCCACTTT	CASSSDRISPLHF
TRBV6-5	TRBD1	TRBJ2-7	NA	TGTGCCAGCAGTTACCGGGACAGGAATTACGAGCAGTACTTC	CASSYRDRNYEQYF
TRBV30	NA	TRBJ2-7	NA	TGTGCCTGGACGAGTGGGGTGTTCTACGAGCAGTACTTC	CAWTSGVFYEQYF
TRBV11-2	NA	TRBJ1-2	many	TGTGCCAGCAGCTACCGGGACATCGTCTATGGCTACACCTTC	CASSYRDIVYGYTF
TRBV6-4	TRBD2	TRBJ2-3	many	TGTGCCAGCAGTGACGGCACTAGCGGGGGTAGCACAGATACGCAGTATTTT	CASSDGTSGGSTDTQYF
TRBV28	NA	TRBJ2-7	many	TGTGCCAGCAGTTCGGGACACTTCTACGAGCAGTACTTC	CASSSGHFYEQYF
TRBV6-6	TRBD2	TRBJ2-3	many	TGTGCCAGCAGTTACGGGACTAGCGGGGCAGATACGCAGTATTTT	CASSYGTSGADTQYF
TRBV10-1	NA	TRBJ2-6	few	TGCGCCAGCAGTGAGTCTGGGGCCAACGTCCTGACTTTC	CASSESGANVLTF
TRBV12-3/TRBV12-4	NA	TRBJ2-1	NA	TGTGCCAGCAGTCGCGGCCAGTACAATGAGCAGTTCTTC	CASSRGQYNEQFF
TRBV9	NA	TRBJ1-6	few	TGTGCCAGCAGCGGAGGGACGGTCTCCAATTCACCCCTCCACTTT	CASSGGTVSNSPLHF
TRBV18	NA	TRBJ2-1	many	TGTGCCAGCTCACCTCCGACGCGTCAGGACAATGAGCAGTTCTTC	CASSPPTRQDNEQFF
TRBV12-3/TRBV12-4	NA	TRBJ2-1	many	TGTGCCAGCAGTTTTATGGAACAGACTACAAACAATGAGCAGTTCTTC	CASSFMEQTTNNEQFF
TRBV29-1	NA	TRBJ1-4	many	TGCAGCGTTGAAGGATCAGGGGCTGGGGAAAAACTGTTTTTT	CSVEGSGAGEKLFF
TRBV29-1	NA	TRBJ2-1	NA	TGCAGCGTTGAGGACTCCTACAATGAGCAGTTCTTC	CSVEDSYNEQFF
TRBV21-1	NA	TRBJ2-1	many	TGTGCCAGCAGCAGAGAGACCGAACAGAGCTCCTACAATGAGCAGTTCTTC	CASSRETEQSSYNEQFF
TRBV7-2	NA	TRBJ1-1	NA	TGTGCCAGCAGCTTAGCGCAGGGAAGGGCTTTCTTT	CASSLAQGRAFF
TRBV19	TRBD2	TRBJ2-5	many	TGTGCCAGTAGCCCCGAAGGACTAGCCCAAGAGACCCAGTACTTC	CASSPEGLAQETQYF
TRBV7-8	TRBD1	TRBJ1-1	NA	TGTGCCAGCAGCGAGGAAACAGGGGTATCTGAAGCTTTCTTT	CASSEETGVSEAFF
TRBV28	NA	TRBJ2-7	few	TGTGCCTCGGGGTTAGGCTACGAGCAGTACTTC	CASGLGYEQYF
TRBV28	NA	TRBJ2-3	many	TGTGCCGCGGGGGATACGCAGTATTTT	CAAGDTQYF
TRBV29-1	TRBD1	TRBJ2-3	NA	TGCAGCGTTGGACAGGGGATCACAGATACGCAGTATTTT	CSVGQGITDTQYF
TRBV27	NA	TRBJ2-3	NA	TGTGCCAGCAGTCCTCGGGACCCCCTAGATACGCAGTATTTT	CASSPRDPLDTQYF
TRBV28	TRBD1	TRBJ1-2	NA	TGTGCCAGCGGGGGACAGGGTAGTTTTTATGGCTACACCTTC	CASGGQGSFYGYTF
TRBV2	NA	TRBJ2-7	few	TGTGCCAGCAGTGAAGCGCGAAGGGAGCAGTACTTC	CASSEARREQYF
TRBV6-2/TRBV6-3	NA	TRBJ1-2	many	TGTGCCAGCAGTTCACCAAGAGACAGAGGATACACCTTC	CASSSPRDRGYTF
TRBV20-1	TRBD2	TRBJ2-1	many	TGCAGTGCTAGAGTTGGGCTAGCGGGGGGGCATAGCTCCTACAATGAGCAGTTCTTC	CSARVGLAGGHSSYNEQFF
TRBV30	TRBD2	TRBJ2-7	NA	TGTGCCTGGAGTGTTCTAGCGGCGGGGGAGCAGTACTTC	CAWSVLAAGEQYF